The TCR beta chain described here comes from a study of T cells after yellow fever vaccination. About the study: Libraries from low-cell-number fractions were prepared with the SMART-Seq v4 Ultra Low Input RNA kit. Study-wide findings and caveats: Most primary-vaccination clones reappeared after the booster (about 95% CD4, roughly 90% CD8).

From the 5' RACE reads, TCRdb called clonotypes with MiXCR, one entry per CDR3 protein. The table records hundreds of thousands of distinct CDR3 sequences, roughly 12% of them present only once. CDR1 and CDR2 from the germline V gene are SGHRS and YFSETQ. Trimming cost V 6 bases and J 0 bases, with 10 bases left between them. This CDR3 has 15 residues. This clonotype was counted between two and nine times. Antigen unknown. The clonotype originates from a man under 40 who received the YFV17D yellow fever vaccine. This sequence joins TRBV5-1 and TRBJ2-6; D call uncertain. The sequencing used PBMCs, collected on the day of the yellow fever booster vaccination. This CDR3 reads CASTLQPSGANVLTF. In nucleotides, the CDR3 is TGCGCCAGCACCTTACAGCCCTCTGGGGCCAACGTCCTGACTTTC.